This T cell receptor (beta chain) derives from a study of early T cells in non-severe SARS-CoV-2 infection. At the level of the study: Sequencing used unsorted whole-blood bulk RNA, so chains lack pairing. Whole-study findings and limits: VDJdb-based annotation leaned toward anti-spike CD8 responses and missed private and CD4 specificities.

The library protocol tagged individual cDNA molecules with unique molecular identifiers. TCRdb called the 5' RACE reads again in MiXCR, with one record for every CDR3 protein. The repertoire holds 20,000 to 25,000 distinct CDR3 sequences, with roughly 4.5% as singletons. The CDR3 has 14 residues. The V gene's germline CDR1 is SGHRS and CDR2 YFSETQ. With 1 base removed from V and 6 bases from J, the gap between germline ends came to 11 bases. At least ten counts were recorded for this clonotype. Its antigen is currently unknown. Sequences were obtained from whole blood. This receptor was taken from an adult who was a healthcare worker with PCR-confirmed SARS-CoV-2 infection or an uninfected control (not recorded which). This rearrangement joins TRBV5-1 to TRBJ2-1; D might be TRBD1 (6 bases). The CDR3 protein is CASSLPDSRNEQFF. For the CDR3, the DNA is TGCGCCAGCAGCTTGCCGGACAGTCGCAATGAGCAGTTCTTC.